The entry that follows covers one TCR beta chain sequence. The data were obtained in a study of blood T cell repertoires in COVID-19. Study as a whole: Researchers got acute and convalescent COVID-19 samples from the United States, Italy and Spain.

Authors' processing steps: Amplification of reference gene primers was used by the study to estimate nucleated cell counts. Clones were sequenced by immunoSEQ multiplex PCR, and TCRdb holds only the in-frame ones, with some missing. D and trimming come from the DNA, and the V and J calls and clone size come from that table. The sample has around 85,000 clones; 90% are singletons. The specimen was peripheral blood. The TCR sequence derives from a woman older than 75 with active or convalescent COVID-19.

The CDR3 reads CASRKGGSYNEQFF. The CDR3 bases are TGTGCCTCCCGAAAAGGGGGCTCCTACAATGAGCAGTTCTTC. V gene TRBV6-5 combines with J gene TRBJ2-1; possible D gene TRBD1, 6 bases. The germline V gene encodes CDR1 MNHEY and CDR2 SVGAGI. V was pared by 11 bases and J by 0 bases, with 14 bases between. The CDR3 spans 14 residues.